The 32 T cell receptor beta chains listed next were all sequenced from one sample in a study of shared clonotypes between healthy human individuals. Here immunoSEQ multiplex PCR was the method, and the copy in TCRdb shows in-frame clones only, minus some. The sample comprises 2.5 million or so clones, around nine tenths of which are singletons, and around 0.14% rests with the top ten. The sample comprised naive CD4+ T cells sorted from blood. Stated subset: CD45RA+ positively selected. The source of these receptors is a man aged 18-30 years in good health.

This chain links TRBV19 with TRBJ2-2; no reliable D call. Per germline, CDR1 LNHDA and CDR2 SQIVND (reference sequence). The CDR3 runs 13 residues. V dropped 1 base and J dropped 6 bases, with 6 bases sitting between them. In DNA form, the CDR3 reads TGTGCCAGTAGTATAGTAGGGTCCGGGGAGCTGTTTTTT. The encoded protein is CASSIVGSGELFF.

The chain has TRBV6-1 and TRBJ2-1; 10 bases agree with TRBD1. With 1 base clipped from V and 2 bases from J, the junction kept 2 bases outside the gene matches. This CDR3 region has 16 residues. The germline gives CDR1 MNHNS, CDR2 SASEGT. CDR3 sequence reads: CASSEGDRGPYNEQFF. The CDR3, as DNA: TGTGCCAGCAGTGAAGGGGACAGGGGTCCCTACAATGAGCAGTTCTTC.

The chain is built from TRBV27 and TRBJ2-1; TRBD1 might be the D (5 bases). The V end was cut by 3 bases, the J end by 6 bases, with 12 bases between. The CDR3 runs to 14 residues. Germline loops: CDR1 MNHEY, CDR2 SMNVEV (reference sequence). The CDR3 nucleotides are TGTGCCAGCAGTTTTCAGGGAATTGTCAATGAGCAGTTCTTC. It is translated as CASSFQGIVNEQFF.

This clone was seen a single time. The chain carries TRBV19 and TRBJ1-4; possibly TRBD1 for D (6 bases). CDR3 length: 16 amino acids. Germline V gene data show CDR1 as LNHDA and CDR2 as SQIVND (reference sequence). V lost 5 bases and J lost 5, with 18 bases in between. DNA for the CDR3: TGTGCCAGTAGTGCCGACGACAGGCCCAGGAATGAAAAACTGTTTTTT. This codes for CASSADDRPRNEKLFF.

The rearrangement uses TRBV27 and TRBJ2-7, with TRBD2 as a possible D gene (6 bases). V was shortened by 2 bases and J by 2 bases, with 13 bases between the two germline ends. This CDR3 comprises 15 residues. The germline gives CDR1 MNHEY, CDR2 SMNVEV (reference sequence). The chain's CDR3 is CASSLLGGTTYEQYF. The CDR3 DNA follows: TGTGCCAGCAGTTTACTGGGCGGGACCACCTACGAGCAGTACTTC.

The genes are TRBV4-1 and TRBJ2-2; 7 bases agree with TRBD1. The CDR3 extends over 16 amino acids. Germline CDR1 reads MGHRA; CDR2 reads YSYEKL. Germline trimming cut 0 bases from V and 5 bases from J; bases unmatched to any gene: 6. Here the CDR3 reads CASSQEGAGGTGELFF. CDR3 nucleotide sequence: TGCGCCAGCAGCCAAGAAGGGGCAGGGGGAACCGGGGAGCTGTTTTTT.

The J gene is TRBJ1-2, the V gene TRBV2, with D possibly being TRBD1 (5 bases). Germline V CDR1 and CDR2: SNHLY, FYNNEI. This CDR3 is 13 amino acids long. The V and J ends lost 4 bases and 13 bases respectively, with 19 bases between them. This CDR3 is CASSARQTANSTF. CDR3 bases: TGTGCCAGCAGTGCACGGCAGACAGCTAATAGCACCTTC.

This clone was recorded only once. The CDR3: CASSFTGGQPQHF. Here the CDR3 DNA reads TGTGCCAGCAGCTTTACAGGGGGCCAGCCCCAGCATTTT. This chain links TRBV7-9 with TRBJ1-5; TRBD1 aligns across 9 bases. This CDR3 contains 13 residues. The V gene's germline CDR1 is SEHNR and CDR2 FQNEAQ (reference sequence). The V and J ends lost 3 bases and 7 bases, in that order; junction bases with no gene match: 1.

A remark on this clone: Other DNA sequences from this sample encode an identical CDR3 as well. The J gene is TRBJ2-1, the V gene TRBV18; D is ambiguous. CDR1 KGHSH and CDR2 LQKENI come from the germline V gene. The V gene lost 0 bases and the J gene lost 7 bases, with 7 bases spanning the gap. There are 13 residues in the CDR3. This chain's CDR3 is CASSPPGGNEQFF. The CDR3 DNA is TGTGCCAGCTCACCACCGGGCGGAAATGAGCAGTTCTTC.

The rearrangement links TRBV19 to TRBJ2-7; no definite D call. Germline V gene data show CDR1 as LNHDA and CDR2 as SQIVND (reference sequence). CDR3 length: 13 amino acids. Trimming cost V 2 bases and J 6 bases, with 11 bases left between them. This chain's CDR3 is CASSILGFSEQYF. The CDR3 coding sequence is TGTGCCAGTAGTATATTGGGGTTCTCCGAGCAGTACTTC.

The chain carries TRBV19 and TRBJ1-4, with D possibly matching TRBD1 (6 bases). Deletions cut 8 bases from V and 0 bases from J, with 10 bases between. Per the germline V gene, CDR1 is LNHDA and CDR2 is SQIVND (reference sequence). The CDR3 loop spans 14 amino acids. The CDR3 region is CASCRTATNEKLFF. CDR3 coding DNA: TGTGCCAGTTGCCGGACAGCAACTAATGAAAAACTGTTTTTT.

This chain connects TRBV5-1 to TRBJ1-2, with 7 positions matching TRBD1. The ends lost 2 bases at V and 0 bases at J; junction bases unmatched: 4. The length of the CDR3 is 15 residues. The germline V gene encodes CDR1 SGHRS and CDR2 YFSETQ. The CDR3 DNA reads as TGCGCCAGCAGCTTAGACAGGGATTCTAACTATGGCTACACCTTC. It translates to CASSLDRDSNYGYTF.

The chain has TRBV5-4 and TRBJ2-3; D perhaps matches TRBD2 (6 bases). The CDR3 is 12 amino acids. The germline V gene has CDR1 SGHNT and CDR2 YYREEE (reference sequence). The CDR3 coding sequence is TGTTCTTGGGGGGTGGGCACAGATACGCAGTATTTT. This sequence encodes CSWGVGTDTQYF.

The chain uses TRBV11-3 and TRBJ1-1, with 8 bases lining up with TRBD1. J was trimmed by 5 bases and V by 4 bases; bases with no gene match: 9. CDR3 size: 15 residues. CDR1 is SGHNT, CDR2 YENEEA, per germline. CDR3: CASSSGQGRWTEAFF. CDR3 DNA: TGTGCCAGCAGCTCAGGACAGGGAAGGTGGACTGAAGCTTTCTTT.

The chain employs TRBV28 and TRBJ2-5; D unresolved. V was pared by 3 bases and J by 4 bases, with 9 bases between. This CDR3 comprises 13 residues. The germline V gene encodes CDR1 MDHEN and CDR2 SYDVKM. The CDR3 nucleotides are TGTGCCAGCAGTTTCGGGCCAGCAGAGACCCAGTACTTC. Protein sequence: CASSFGPAETQYF.

The chain uses TRBV9 and TRBJ2-7, with TRBD2 matching 8 bases. The V gene's germline CDR1 is SGDLS and CDR2 YYNGEE. CDR3 length: 15 amino acids. With 0 bases clipped from V and 5 bases from J, the junction kept 7 bases outside the gene matches. CDR3 region: CASSVEPSGFDEQYF. DNA of the CDR3: TGTGCCAGCAGCGTAGAACCTAGCGGGTTCGACGAGCAGTACTTC.

This clone was picked up one time. This chain joins TRBV6-1 and TRBJ2-3, with D perhaps matching TRBD2 (6 bases). V gave up 4 bases and J gave up 4 bases, with 9 bases separating them. CDR3 length equals 13 residues. Germline V lookup: CDR1 MNHNS, CDR2 SASEGT. The CDR3: CASSGQRADTQYF. The CDR3, as DNA: TGTGCCAGCAGTGGACAGCGGGCAGATACGCAGTATTTT.

DNA of the CDR3: TGCAGTGCTAGCGGCGATGTTGGTCAGTACTTC. Residues: CSASGDVGQYF. The chain links TRBV20-1 to TRBJ2-4; D unresolved. V lost 3 bases to trimming and J lost 12 bases, with 12 bases between them. CDR1 and CDR2 (germline): DFQATT, SNEGSKA (reference sequence). The CDR3 is 11 amino acids.

There are a few counts of this clone. V usage is TRBV7-9 and J usage is TRBJ1-1; D gene ambiguous. Germline CDR1 reads SEHNR; CDR2 reads FQNEAQ (reference sequence). V lost 8 bases to trimming and J lost 6 bases, with 1 base between them. This CDR3 has 8 residues. CDR3 in DNA: TGTGCCAGCCCTGAAGCTTTCTTT. Its protein product is CASPEAFF.

In this sample, this clone turned up once. The DNA for the CDR3 is TGTGCCAGCAGTTACCCAGGCGCGGGTGAAGCTTTCTTT. As protein: CASSYPGAGEAFF. V and J are TRBV6-5 and TRBJ1-1; D uncertain. Germline V gene sequence: CDR1 MNHEY, CDR2 SVGAGI. The CDR3 covers 13 residues. Trimming cost V 2 bases and J 7 bases, with 11 bases left between them.

The chain recombines TRBV7-9 with TRBJ2-2; unclear D gene. Germline V gives CDR1 SEHNR, CDR2 FQNEAQ (reference sequence). Trimming took off 1 base at V and 13 bases at J, with 10 bases between the two ends. The CDR3 loop spans 12 amino acids. The CDR3 DNA reads TGTGCCAGCAGCTTAGTAGGGTTACGGCTGTTTTTT. Its translation: CASSLVGLRLFF. Filled out from reference TRBV7-9 and TRBJ2-2, the complete variable domain reads DTGVSQNPRHKITKRGQNVTFRCDPISEHNRLYWYRQTLGQGPEFLTYFQNEAQLEKSRLLSDRFSAERPKGSFSTLEIQRTEQGDSAMYLCASSLVGLRLFFGEGSRLTVL.

The chain employs TRBV28 and TRBJ1-1; D may be TRBD1 (6 bases). Germline V lookup: CDR1 MDHEN, CDR2 SYDVKM. V dropped 3 bases and J dropped 5 bases, with 19 bases sitting between them. The CDR3 spans 16 residues. CDR3 sequence reads: CASSLGIQGVRTEAFF. In DNA form, the CDR3 reads TGTGCCAGCAGTTTGGGAATACAGGGAGTCCGAACTGAAGCTTTCTTT.

This chain uses TRBV5-6 with TRBJ1-1; no clear D. V was cut by 2 bases and J by 1 base, with 6 bases left in between. CDR1 SGHDT and CDR2 YYEEEE come from the germline V gene. The CDR3 contains 13 residues. The CDR3 bases are TGTGCCAGCAGCTTTCAGGCGAACACTGAAGCTTTCTTT. Amino acids: CASSFQANTEAFF.

This chain connects TRBV5-1 to TRBJ2-7; 8 bases are a match to TRBD1. J lost 5 bases, V lost 3 bases, and 10 bases had no gene match. Germline V gives CDR1 SGHRS, CDR2 YFSETQ. CDR3 size: 15 residues. The CDR3 region has the DNA TGCGCCAGCAGCTCTCAAAGGGACAGGTTGGACGAGCAGTACTTC. Translation: CASSSQRDRLDEQYF.

V usage is TRBV6-1 and J usage is TRBJ1-3, with D perhaps TRBD1 (6 bases). The CDR3 runs to 15 residues. Trimming took 7 bases from V and 0 from J, leaving 13 bases between them. CDR1 and CDR2 (germline): MNHNS, SASEGT. The CDR3 DNA sequence: TGTGCCAGCACGAGGGGGGATCTCTCTGGAAACACCATATATTTT. Translation gives CASTRGDLSGNTIYF.

This clone was picked up a small number of times. This chain connects TRBV18 to TRBJ1-2, with 8 bases that match TRBD1. With V trimmed by 6 bases and J by 3 bases, 6 bases remained unmatched. The CDR3 covers 14 residues. Germline-derived CDR1 and CDR2 are KGHSH and LQKENI. CDR3 nucleotides: TGTGCCAGCTCTTGGACAGGGTCCGACTATGGCTACACCTTC. It encodes CASSWTGSDYGYTF.

This chain links TRBV27 with TRBJ1-6, with a weak D call TRBD1 (5 bases). This CDR3 has 17 residues. Germline V gene data show CDR1 as MNHEY and CDR2 as SMNVEV (reference sequence). The ends were cut back, 2 bases at V and 1 base at J, with 12 bases in the middle. CDR3 in amino acids: CASSLTGGGSYNSPLHF. Here the CDR3 DNA reads TGTGCCAGCAGTTTAACGGGGGGGGGTTCCTATAATTCACCCCTCCACTTT.

This clone was counted a few times. V gene TRBV6-1 combines with J gene TRBJ1-5; no firm D call. This CDR3 contains 10 residues. The V gene lost 1 base and the J gene lost 15 bases, with 7 bases spanning the gap. CDR1 and CDR2 (germline): MNHNS, SASEGT. DNA of the CDR3: TGTGCCAGCAGTGAAGAACAGCGGCATTTT. The encoded protein is CASSEEQRHF.

Worth noting for this clone: This clone may be a read error of a much larger clone one base away. The V call is TRBV27, the J call TRBJ2-3, with 13 positions matching TRBD2. The germline V gene has CDR1 MNHEY and CDR2 SMNVEV (reference sequence). V was pared by 2 bases and J by 4 bases, with 0 bases of the junction left unmatched. The CDR3 has 15 residues. This CDR3 is CASSLGLAGADTQYF. The CDR3 nucleotides are TGTGCCAGCAGTTTAGGACTAGCGGGAGCAGATACGCAGTATTTT.

The genes are TRBV5-1 and TRBJ2-7; 7 bases map to TRBD1. J was trimmed by 4 bases and V by 0 bases; bases with no gene match: 7. Germline V gene sequence: CDR1 SGHRS, CDR2 YFSETQ. This CDR3 contains 15 residues. Here the CDR3 DNA reads TGCGCCAGCAGCTTGGTGACAGGGAACGAATACGAGCAGTACTTC. Its protein product is CASSLVTGNEYEQYF.

The chain is built from TRBV7-2 and TRBJ1-2; no reliable D call. Germline CDR1 SGHTA, CDR2 FQGNSA. Trimming cost V 2 bases and J 4 bases, with 11 bases left between them. The CDR3 extends over 14 amino acids. The CDR3 here is CASSLFPQIYGYTF. CDR3 nucleotides: TGTGCCAGCAGCTTATTCCCACAGATCTATGGCTACACCTTC.

The V gene is TRBV7-2, the J gene TRBJ1-2; D gene uncertain. Per the germline V gene, CDR1 is SGHTA and CDR2 is FQGNSA. There are 16 residues in the CDR3. Deletions cut 0 bases from V and 0 bases from J, with 11 bases between. CDR3 amino acids: CASSLAWWGSNYGYTF. The CDR3 DNA reads TGTGCCAGCAGCTTAGCATGGTGGGGTTCTAACTATGGCTACACCTTC.